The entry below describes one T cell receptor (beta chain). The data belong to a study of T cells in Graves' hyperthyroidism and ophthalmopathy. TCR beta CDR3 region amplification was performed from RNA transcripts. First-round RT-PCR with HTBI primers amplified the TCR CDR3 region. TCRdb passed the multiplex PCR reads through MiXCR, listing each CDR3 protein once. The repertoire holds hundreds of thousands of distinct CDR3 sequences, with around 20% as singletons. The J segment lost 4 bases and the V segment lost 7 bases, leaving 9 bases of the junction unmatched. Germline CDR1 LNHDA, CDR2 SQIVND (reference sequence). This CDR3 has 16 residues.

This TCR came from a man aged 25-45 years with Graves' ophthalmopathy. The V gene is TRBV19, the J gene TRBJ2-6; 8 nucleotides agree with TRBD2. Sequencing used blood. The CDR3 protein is CASTPGGGRGANVLTF. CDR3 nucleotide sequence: TGTGCCAGTACCCCGGGAGGGGGTAGGGGGGCCAACGTCCTGACTTTC.